A selection of T cell receptor beta chains follows, all from one sample in a study of cytomegalovirus exposure and HLA in healthy donors. The method was immunoSEQ multiplex PCR; TCRdb's version includes in-frame clones alone and lacks a portion of them. The sample has some 130,000 clones, approximately 80% seen once. The sequencing input was PBMCs. These receptor sequences come from a male donor in good health and CMV-seropositive. Each CDR3 is given with its conserved first and last residue. Fields, in order: CDR3 DNA, CDR3 protein, V gene, CDR3 length, J gene, clone size, D gene. A D gene is named only where the DNA matches it firmly. Clone size, where shown, is once, few, many, or a class for clones that have expanded.

TGTGCCAGCAGCTCAAGAGACAGGGGTCGTGGCGGCTACACCTTC,CASSSRDRGRGGYTF,TRBV9,15,TRBJ1-2,-,TRBD1
TGCGCCAGCAGCCCCCGGGGAGCGGGGGGGGAAAATACGCAGTATTTT,CASSPRGAGGENTQYF,TRBV5-1,16,TRBJ2-3,once,TRBD2
TGTGCCAGCAGTGAATCAGGGGTTGGCTACACCTTC,CASSESGVGYTF,TRBV2,12,TRBJ1-2,-,-
TGCGCCAGCAGACTGACCAGCGGAGGCCGGGTCGAGCAGTACTTC,CASRLTSGGRVEQYF,TRBV5-1,15,TRBJ2-7,-,-
TGTGCCAGCAGCGTGACAGTTCCCGATGGCTACACCTTC,CASSVTVPDGYTF,TRBV2,13,TRBJ1-2,-,-
TGTGCCAGCAGCCAGGGAGGCGATAATGAAAAACTGTTTTTT,CASSQGGDNEKLFF,TRBV4-2,14,TRBJ1-4,-,-
TGTGCCACCCGTTCAGGGGACGAGCAGTACTTC,CATRSGDEQYF,TRBV2,11,TRBJ2-7,-,-
TGCGCCAGCACCACTGGTGACAGGGAGAGCACTGAAGCTTTCTTT,CASTTGDRESTEAFF,TRBV5-1,15,TRBJ1-1,-,TRBD1
TGTGCCAGTAGTATAATAGGGGGCAGGGTTGGATATCAGCCCCAGCATTTT,CASSIIGGRVGYQPQHF,TRBV19,17,TRBJ1-5,few,TRBD1
TGTGCCAGCAGCTTGATGAAACAGGGGAACACTGAAGCTTTCTTT,CASSLMKQGNTEAFF,TRBV5-4,15,TRBJ1-1,-,-
TGTGCCTGGATAGCTAAACTCTCTGGAAACACCATATATTTT,CAWIAKLSGNTIYF,TRBV30,14,TRBJ1-3,-,-
TGCAGCGCCCGGACATTTCGGAATGAGCAGTTCTTC,CSARTFRNEQFF,TRBV29-1,12,TRBJ2-1,-,-
TGTGCCAGCAGCACCAGGGGTCTAGGCCGCCAGTACTTC,CASSTRGLGRQYF,TRBV11-1,13,TRBJ2-5,-,-
TGCGCCAGCAGCCAAGAGAGGGGAGGCCGGACCGGGACCCCCAGACAGTATTTT,CASSQERGGRTGTPRQYF,TRBV4-1,18,TRBJ2-3,-,-
TGTGCTAGCAGCAGGGGATTAAATGAAAAACTGTTTTTT,CASSRGLNEKLFF,TRBV7-2,13,TRBJ1-4,-,-
TGTGCCAGCAGCTCGGACAGGACTAGCACAGATACGCAGTATTTT,CASSSDRTSTDTQYF,TRBV5-4,15,TRBJ2-3,-,TRBD1
TGCGCCAGCAACCGGGAGGGAGGGATCTACGAGCAGTACTTC,CASNREGGIYEQYF,TRBV5-1,14,TRBJ2-7,-,TRBD2
TGCGCCAGCAGCTTGAAACAGGGGGATTCAGATACGCAGTATTTT,CASSLKQGDSDTQYF,TRBV5-1,15,TRBJ2-3,-,TRBD1
TGTGCCAGCAGCGTAGGGGGAGGGAGCGGGAGGCCCAAGAGCAATGAGCAGTTCTTC,CASSVGGGSGRPKSNEQFF,TRBV9,19,TRBJ2-1,-,TRBD2
TGTGCCAGCAGCCCTCCCCGGCCGGGGAGCACAGATACGCAGTATTTT,CASSPPRPGSTDTQYF,TRBV28,16,TRBJ2-3,once,-
TGTGCCTGGAGTGTAACAGGTTTGTCCTACGAGCAGTACTTC,CAWSVTGLSYEQYF,TRBV30,14,TRBJ2-7,once,-
TGTGCCAGCAGCTCAAGGGTGGGGGGTGCGGAGAACACCATATATTTT,CASSSRVGGAENTIYF,TRBV7-2,16,TRBJ1-3,-,-
TGTGCCAGCAGCAAAGTTAGTCAGGGAAACACAGATACGCAGTATTTT,CASSKVSQGNTDTQYF,TRBV21-1,16,TRBJ2-3,few,-
TGTGCCATAGGGGTTACTCAGGGATCCTATCAGCCCCAGCATTTT,CAIGVTQGSYQPQHF,TRBV6-1,15,TRBJ1-5,-,-
TGTGCCAGCAGTGAAAACCAGGGGGAGTATGGCTACACCTTC,CASSENQGEYGYTF,TRBV6-5,14,TRBJ1-2,few,TRBD1
TGTGCCAGCAGTCCCTCCTTGGGGGACAGGGGGTTCTACGAGCAGTACTTC,CASSPSLGDRGFYEQYF,TRBV27,17,TRBJ2-7,few,TRBD1
TGTGCCACCAGCCCCCTTGGGAGGGGGGGGACCGGGGAGCTGTTTTTT,CATSPLGRGGTGELFF,TRBV15,16,TRBJ2-2,-,-
TGTGCCAGCAGTGGGGGACTAGCGGGGATCGAGCAGTACTTC,CASSGGLAGIEQYF,TRBV2,14,TRBJ2-7,-,TRBD2
TGTGCCAGCAGCCCGGGACAGGGCACAGATACGCAGTATTTT,CASSPGQGTDTQYF,TRBV5-4,14,TRBJ2-3,-,TRBD1
TGTGCCAGCAGTAAGCCTAGCGGGGGAAGGGACGAGCAGTACTTC,CASSKPSGGRDEQYF,TRBV28,15,TRBJ2-7,-,TRBD2
TGTGCCAGCAGCTTGGGACATAGCCAAGAGACCCAGTACTTC,CASSLGHSQETQYF,TRBV7-7,14,TRBJ2-5,-,-